This T cell receptor (beta chain) is from a study of blood T cells in healthy people across ages. With a J-beta primer mix and a sample-barcoded 5' primer, a second PCR ran about 6 to 11 cycles. TCRdb fed the 5' RACE reads into MiXCR, producing one record per CDR3 protein. The table includes 2 million or so distinct CDR3 sequences, roughly 49% detected once. A few counts support this clonotype. No antigen is known for it. Germline V gives CDR1 MDHEN, CDR2 SYDVKM. The CDR3 consists of 13 residues. Trimming removed 6 bases from V and 6 bases from J, with 13 bases in between. General study results and limits: Total diversity from one million sequenced T cells was likely underestimated. As age increased, TCR beta diversity per million T cells fell in a roughly linear fashion. Long-lived donors had more naive CD4+ cells and higher diversity than aged donors.

This receptor was identified in a woman aged 40 to 50 in good health. The chain employs TRBV28 and TRBJ2-3; D might be TRBD1 (6 bases). Source material: blood. As DNA, the CDR3 is TGTGCCAGCAGCAATACAGGGCGGGATACGCAGTATTTT. This encodes CASSNTGRDTQYF.